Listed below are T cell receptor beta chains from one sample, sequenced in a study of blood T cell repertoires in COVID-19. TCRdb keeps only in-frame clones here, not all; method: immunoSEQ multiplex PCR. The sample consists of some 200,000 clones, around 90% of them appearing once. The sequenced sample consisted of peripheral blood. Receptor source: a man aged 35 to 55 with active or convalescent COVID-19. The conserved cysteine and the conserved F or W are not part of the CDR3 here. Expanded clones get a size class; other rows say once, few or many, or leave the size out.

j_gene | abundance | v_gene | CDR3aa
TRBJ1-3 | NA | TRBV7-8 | ASSQTGSNTIY
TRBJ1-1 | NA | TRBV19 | ASSIRLVNTEAF
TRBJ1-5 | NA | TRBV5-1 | ASSSTGDSNQPQH
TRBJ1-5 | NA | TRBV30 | AWIQGRQPQH
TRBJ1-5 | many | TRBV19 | ASSIGQGVYSNQPQH
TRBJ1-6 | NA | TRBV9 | ASSVVTGKYNSPLH
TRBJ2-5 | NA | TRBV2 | ASGIAGAQETQY
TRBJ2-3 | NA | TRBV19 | ASRTTGEADTQY
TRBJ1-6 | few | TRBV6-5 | ASSATHRVGAPLH
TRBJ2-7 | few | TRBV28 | ASNERGSSYEQY
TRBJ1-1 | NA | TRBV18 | ASSPVGGDTEAF
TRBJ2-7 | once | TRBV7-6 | ASSPSWTGVHEQY
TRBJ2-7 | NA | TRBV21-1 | ASSRGLPGVYEQY
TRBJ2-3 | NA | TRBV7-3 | ASSPGWGGHPDTQY
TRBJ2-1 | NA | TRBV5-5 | ASSFGQGIDNEQF
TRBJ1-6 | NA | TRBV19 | ASSMPQGNGDSPLH
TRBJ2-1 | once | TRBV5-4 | ASSKLAGGSSYNEQF
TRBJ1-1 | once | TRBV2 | AGSDTAFGNTEAF
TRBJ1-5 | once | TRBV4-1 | ASSQDITGGQPQH
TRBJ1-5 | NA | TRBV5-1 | ASSFGPGASNQPQH
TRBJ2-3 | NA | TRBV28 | ASSLGLATDTQY
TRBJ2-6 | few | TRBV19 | ASSIDRVGGANVLT
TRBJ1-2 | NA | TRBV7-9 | ASSERGQGYGYT
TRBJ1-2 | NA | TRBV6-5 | ASRGTGYT
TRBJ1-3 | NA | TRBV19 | ASSIQNSGNTIY
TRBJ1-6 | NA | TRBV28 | ASSFNRDRVKSPLH
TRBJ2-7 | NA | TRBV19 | ASSIERGNYEQY
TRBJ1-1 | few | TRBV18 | ASSITSLAGENTEAF
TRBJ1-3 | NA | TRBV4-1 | ASSQHTGYTIY
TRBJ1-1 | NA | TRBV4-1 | ASSPSQGSMNTEAF
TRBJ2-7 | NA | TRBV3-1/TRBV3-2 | ASSPFWAGTAYYEQY
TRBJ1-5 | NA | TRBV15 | ATSSPGTGRMVSNQPQH
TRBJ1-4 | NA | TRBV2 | ASSEVGQRNEKLF
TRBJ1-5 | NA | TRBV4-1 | ASSQEERGNQPQH
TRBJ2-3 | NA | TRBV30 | AWRGAGSTDTQY
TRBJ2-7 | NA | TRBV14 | ASSIGTGGIAEQY
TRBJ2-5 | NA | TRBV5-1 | ASSGTGLMETQY
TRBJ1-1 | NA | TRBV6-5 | ASTNRNTEAF
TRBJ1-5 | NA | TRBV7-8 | ASSDDRNQPQH
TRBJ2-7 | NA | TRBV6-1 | ASSEAGGNYEQY
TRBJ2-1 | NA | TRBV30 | AWSVTSGGIYNEQF
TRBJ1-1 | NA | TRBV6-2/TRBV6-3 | ASSYRGVNTEAF
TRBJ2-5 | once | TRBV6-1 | ASSEMGTGLETQY
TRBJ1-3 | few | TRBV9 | ASSVGEGNTIY
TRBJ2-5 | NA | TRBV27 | ASSLGDSQETQY
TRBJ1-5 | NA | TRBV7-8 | ASSSVEGPLGQPQH
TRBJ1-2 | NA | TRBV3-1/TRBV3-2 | ASSLGQGGGYT
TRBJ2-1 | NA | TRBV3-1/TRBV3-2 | ASSPNLGNEQF
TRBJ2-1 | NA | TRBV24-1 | ATSAAGAEAHNEQF
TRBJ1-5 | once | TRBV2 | ASRDRGHQPQH
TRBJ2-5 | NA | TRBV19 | ASRRTSGGKETQY
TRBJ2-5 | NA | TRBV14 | ASSHEGPGHLQETQY
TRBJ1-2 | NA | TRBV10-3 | AISESTVSEYGYT
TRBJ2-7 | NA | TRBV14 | ASSPATGELKQY
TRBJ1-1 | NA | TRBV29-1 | SSRVMNTEAF